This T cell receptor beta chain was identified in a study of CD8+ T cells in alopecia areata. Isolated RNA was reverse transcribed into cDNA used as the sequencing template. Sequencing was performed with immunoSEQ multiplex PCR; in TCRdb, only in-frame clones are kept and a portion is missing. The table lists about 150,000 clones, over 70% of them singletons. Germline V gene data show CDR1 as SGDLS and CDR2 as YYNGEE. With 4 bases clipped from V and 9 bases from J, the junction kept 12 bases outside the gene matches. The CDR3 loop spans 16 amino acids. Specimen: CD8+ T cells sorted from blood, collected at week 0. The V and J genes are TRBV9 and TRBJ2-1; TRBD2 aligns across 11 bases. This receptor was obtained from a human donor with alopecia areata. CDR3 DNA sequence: TGTGCCAGCAGCCCCTGGGGACTAGCGGCCGGGGCTGAGCAGTTCTTC. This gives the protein CASSPWGLAAGAEQFF.